This TCR beta chain was retrieved from a study of shared clonotypes between healthy human individuals. V lost 2 bases and J lost 3; bases outside the gene matches: 3. Per the germline V gene, CDR1 is KGHSH and CDR2 is LQKENI. CDR3 length equals 15 residues. Concerning this clone: What it binds is not known. Other DNA sequences in the sample encode the same CDR3.

Some clones are missing from TCRdb's copy, which holds only in-frame ones; the method was immunoSEQ multiplex PCR. The sample carries a few million clones, approximately 90% recorded once. Whole-study results and caveats: Sharing across four donors was highest in naive CD4 (about 5%) and lowest in memory CD8 (0.4%).

The sequenced sample was naive CD4+ T cells from PBMCs. Subset: CD45RA+ positively selected. The rearrangement links TRBV18 to TRBJ2-7, with 11 positions matching TRBD2. This receptor was identified in a man younger than 30 in good health. Some clones in this sample may be carry-over from other donors' samples. CDR3 nucleotides: TGTGCCAGCTCACCAACTAGCGGGAGTCTCTACGAGCAGTACTTC. Residues: CASSPTSGSLYEQYF.